This is a list of T cell receptor beta chains from one sample in a study of T cell changes during pregnancy in multiple sclerosis. Assay: immunoSEQ multiplex PCR; the TCRdb copy retains only in-frame clones and omits some. Of about 80,000 clones in the sample, just over 90% are singletons; the top ten hold roughly 0.21%. The sequencing used CD4+ T cells from peripheral blood mononuclear cells, collected before pregnancy. The receptors come from a female donor with multiple sclerosis, enrolled in a pregnancy study. The CDR3 runs from the conserved cysteine through the conserved F or W. Each record gives: D gene, clone size, J gene, V gene, CDR3 DNA, CDR3 protein. The D gene is left open where the match is weak. Rows may omit the clone size; those that give it use once, few, many or a size class.

>-|-|TRBJ2-7|TRBV7-8
TGTGCCAGCAGCTTAAAGCGAAGGGGCGAGCAGTACTTC
CASSLKRRGEQYF
>TRBD2|once|TRBJ2-7|TRBV5-1
TGCGCCAGCAGCTTGGGCCAGGGACTAGCGGGAAACGAGCAGTACTTC
CASSLGQGLAGNEQYF
>-|-|TRBJ1-5|TRBV19
TGTGCCAGTAGTGCACTCCTCCCTCAGCCCCAGCATTTT
CASSALLPQPQHF
>TRBD2|-|TRBJ2-3|TRBV5-1
TGCGCCAGCAAAGGAGGACTAGTATGGGGGGATAGCACAGATACGCAGTATTTT
CASKGGLVWGDSTDTQYF
>-|-|TRBJ1-5|TRBV6-1
TGTGCCAGCACCCTGGGACTGATCGAGCAGCCCCAGCATTTT
CASTLGLIEQPQHF
>TRBD1|-|TRBJ2-4|TRBV7-3
TGTGCCAGCAGCACCTCCGGGACAGAAAACATTCAGTACTTC
CASSTSGTENIQYF
>-|once|TRBJ1-4|TRBV2
TGTGCCAGCTCTGGGGGGACGGCTAATGAAAAACTGTTTTTT
CASSGGTANEKLFF
>TRBD1|-|TRBJ1-1|TRBV29-1
TGCAGCGTTGAAGCGCCGGACAGGGGCGTTGGTGAAGCTTTCTTT
CSVEAPDRGVGEAFF
>-|-|TRBJ2-3|TRBV5-1
TGCGCCAGCAGGCAAGCCGGAGATACGCAGTATTTT
CASRQAGDTQYF
>-|-|TRBJ2-3|TRBV7-2
TGTGCCAGCAGCCTAAACAGGGTTCCCGATACGCAGTATTTT
CASSLNRVPDTQYF
>-|-|TRBJ2-7|TRBV7-9
TGTGCCAGCAGCTTAGCGGAGACAGGTCGAGAGCAGTACTTC
CASSLAETGREQYF
>-|-|TRBJ2-1|TRBV7-2
TGTGCCAGCAGCTTAGGCCGCGATGAGCAGTTCTTC
CASSLGRDEQFF
>TRBD2|-|TRBJ2-1|TRBV25-1
TGTGCCAGCAGTGAATGGGCTAGCGGGAGTAATGAGCAGTTCTTC
CASSEWASGSNEQFF
>TRBD1|-|TRBJ2-7|TRBV5-6
TGTGCCAGCAGCTTTCCCGGGACAGGGGCCTACGAGCAGTACTTC
CASSFPGTGAYEQYF
>TRBD1|-|TRBJ2-7|TRBV5-1
TGCGCCAGCAGCTTAGGGGACAGGGGTTACGAGCAGTACTTC
CASSLGDRGYEQYF
>TRBD1|-|TRBJ2-7|TRBV28
TGTGCCAGCAGTTTAACCCCAGGGGGCTACGAGCAGTACTTC
CASSLTPGGYEQYF
>-|-|TRBJ2-4|TRBV5-5
TGTGCCAGCAGCTTGGGACTAGTAGCCAAAAACATTCAGTACTTC
CASSLGLVAKNIQYF
>-|-|TRBJ1-4|TRBV5-1
TGCGCCAGCGGACGCTCAGAGGGCACCACTAATGAAAAACTGTTTTTT
CASGRSEGTTNEKLFF
>-|-|TRBJ1-1|TRBV18
TGTGCCAGCTCACCAACAAACACTGAAGCTTTCTTT
CASSPTNTEAFF
>TRBD1|-|TRBJ2-7|TRBV6-6
TGTGCCAGCAGTTACTCGGACAGGGGGCTAGAGCAGTACTTC
CASSYSDRGLEQYF